At least ten counts were recorded for the clone carrying this TCR beta chain. Its cognate antigen is unknown. Amplified TCR beta CDR3 regions derived from RNA transcripts. TCR CDR3 regions were first amplified by RT-PCR with HTBI primers. Each CDR3 protein is one row after TCRdb ran MiXCR on the multiplex PCR reads. The sample consists of 500,000 to 650,000 distinct CDR3 sequences, approximately 17% of them appearing once. The data were obtained in a study of T cells in Graves' hyperthyroidism and ophthalmopathy. Study-wide context: The blood sample was taken at first diagnosis, before treatment began. Regarding the study as a whole: Appearing also in blood were most of the thyroid clonotypes expanded above 0.001.

This CDR3 contains 16 residues. Per the germline V gene, CDR1 is GTSNPN and CDR2 is SVGIG (reference sequence). The trim removed 1 base at V and 6 bases at J, leaving 14 bases unmatched. It was uncontrolled infection, other autoimmune disease, pregnancy or lactation that excluded patients. Sequenced sample: blood. The receptor was isolated from a woman between 18 and 29 years old with Graves' ophthalmopathy. This sequence joins TRBV30 and TRBJ1-2; TRBD1 aligns across 7 bases. The CDR3 region has the DNA TGTGCCTGGAGTGCCCGAGGGGGCTTGGGATCGGATGGCTACACCTTC. Translation: CAWSARGGLGSDGYTF.